What follows are 19 T cell receptor beta chains derived from one specimen sequenced in a study of T-cell reconstitution after alpha-beta-depleted transplantation in children. Library preparation (for TCRbeta) was performed with unique molecular identifiers. TCRdb re-called the PCR reads through MiXCR, storing one row per CDR3 protein. The sample includes approximately 400,000 distinct CDR3 sequences, 11% of them seen just once. The sample was PBMCs from the stem cell graft donor, taken from the stem cell graft. Receptors were obtained from a human donor who donated a stem cell graft to a child with acute myeloid leukemia.

This clonotype occurred a few times. The rearrangement uses TRBV2 and TRBJ2-1; D is undetermined. Germline V CDR1 and CDR2: SNHLY, FYNNEI. The CDR3 covers 13 residues. The ends were cut back, 2 bases at V and 4 bases at J, with 6 bases in the middle. Here the CDR3 DNA reads TGTGCCAGCAGTGAAACCAGTTACAATGAGCAGTTCTTC. Translated: CASSETSYNEQFF.

This clonotype was seen repeatedly, ten times or more. The V and J genes are TRBV6-5 and TRBJ1-2; 8 positions agree with TRBD1. CDR3 length equals 14 residues. After removal of 6 bases from V and 6 bases from J, the junction contained 9 bases not matched to a gene. In germline, CDR1 is MNHEY, CDR2 SVGAGI. CDR3 protein: CASRRTGSMHGYTF. CDR3 nucleotide sequence: TGTGCCAGCAGACGGACAGGGAGCATGCATGGCTACACCTTC.

A few counts support this clonotype. The rearrangement links TRBV6-6 to TRBJ2-7; the D is unclear. This CDR3 region has 13 residues. Germline V gene data show CDR1 as MNHNY and CDR2 as SVGAGI (reference sequence). V was shortened by 2 bases and J by 5 bases, with 10 bases between the two germline ends. DNA of the CDR3: TGTGCCAGCAGTTACACACCCCGCGACGAGCAGTACTTC. It is translated as CASSYTPRDEQYF.

This clonotype was counted ten times or more. V gene TRBV28 combines with J gene TRBJ2-5; D is possibly TRBD1 or TRBD2 (5 bases each). The germline V and J ends were trimmed by 4 bases and 4 bases, with 10 bases remaining between them. CDR1 is MDHEN, CDR2 SYDVKM, per germline. CDR3 length: 13 residues. This CDR3 reads CASSSGAPETQYF. The DNA of the CDR3 is TGTGCCAGCAGTTCCGGGGCCCCAGAGACCCAGTACTTC.

This chain joins TRBV30 and TRBJ2-1; 9 bases match TRBD1. The germline V gene encodes CDR1 GTSNPN and CDR2 SVGIG (reference sequence). Unmatched junction bases numbered 19, after V lost 7 bases and J lost 15 bases. The CDR3 has 14 amino acids. This CDR3 reads CALVRTGTGRVPFF. The CDR3 DNA follows: TGTGCCTTAGTAAGAACCGGGACAGGGAGGGTTCCGTTCTTC.

This clonotype was counted many times. The rearrangement joins TRBV7-8 to TRBJ2-5, with 16 nucleotides matching TRBD2. The CDR3 extends over 17 amino acids. With 0 bases clipped from V and 3 bases from J, the junction kept 1 base outside the gene matches. Germline V CDR1 and CDR2: SGHVS, FQNEAQ. In nucleotides, the CDR3 is TGTGCCAGCAGCTTAGCGGGACTAGCGGGAGGGAAAGAGACCCAGTACTTC. Its translation is CASSLAGLAGGKETQYF.

This clonotype was observed a handful of times. The gene calls are TRBV3-1 and TRBJ2-5; no firm D call. Germline V gives CDR1 LGHDT, CDR2 YNNKEL (reference sequence). The CDR3 totals 15 residues. V dropped 0 bases and J dropped 5 bases, with 13 bases sitting between them. In nucleotides, the CDR3 is TGTGCCAGCAGCCAAGATCCACCCGGAGACGAGACCCAGTACTTC. Its translation: CASSQDPPGDETQYF.

This clonotype was seen many times. This chain uses TRBV5-1 with TRBJ1-1; 11 bases are shared with TRBD1. The CDR3 runs to 16 residues. V lost 4 bases to trimming and J lost 5 bases; unmatched junction nucleotides: 10. Per germline, CDR1 SGHRS and CDR2 YFSETQ. The CDR3 protein is CASSLGQGVMGTEAFF. CDR3 coding DNA: TGCGCCAGCAGCCTGGGACAGGGGGTAATGGGTACTGAAGCTTTCTTT.

The rearrangement joins TRBV4-1 to TRBJ1-1; D call uncertain. Looked up from germline, CDR1 is MGHRA and CDR2 is YSYEKL. Deletions cut 4 bases from V and 8 bases from J, with 14 bases between. The CDR3 has 13 residues. CDR3 nucleotide sequence: TGCGCCAGCAGCCCCCGGGAAAGCAAGGAAGCTTTCTTT. Residues: CASSPRESKEAFF.

The chain links TRBV10-3 to TRBJ2-2; no definite D call. Trimming took off 6 bases at V and 3 bases at J, with 11 bases between the two ends. This CDR3 is 14 amino acids long. CDR1 ENHRY and CDR2 SYGVKD come from the germline V gene. Written as DNA, the CDR3 is TGTGCCATCAGCGCCGGGTGGGACACCGGGGAGCTGTTTTTT. This translates into CAISAGWDTGELFF.

This clonotype was seen only a few times. This rearrangement joins TRBV11-2 to TRBJ2-7, with D uncertain. Germline CDR1 SGHAT, CDR2 FQNNGV. There are 14 residues in the CDR3. Trimming took 5 bases from V and 3 from J, leaving 14 bases between them. The CDR3 spells CASSRADGFYEQYV. CDR3 coding DNA: TGTGCCAGCAGCCGCGCGGACGGGTTCTACGAGCAGTACGTC.

This clonotype was seen more than once but under ten times. The rearrangement links TRBV29-1 to TRBJ2-3, with 11 nucleotides matching TRBD1. Per the germline V gene, CDR1 is SQVTM and CDR2 is ANQGSEA. V shed 7 bases and J 0 bases; nucleotides not matched to a gene: 12. CDR3 length: 17 residues. CDR3 region: CSAAGTGGASSTDTQYF. The CDR3 DNA sequence: TGCAGCGCGGCCGGGACAGGGGGGGCCTCTAGCACAGATACGCAGTATTTT.

V usage is TRBV7-6 and J usage is TRBJ2-7, with 7 positions matching TRBD2. Losses at the gene ends were 4 bases for V and 4 bases for J; bases not matched to a gene: 7. The CDR3 has 14 residues. Germline V gene lookup returns CDR1 SGHVS and CDR2 FNYEAQ. Here the CDR3 DNA reads TGTGCCAGCAGCTCCGGACTAGTCGGGTACGAGCAGTACTTC. As protein: CASSSGLVGYEQYF.

This clonotype has a handful of counts. The chain has TRBV16 and TRBJ2-7; unclear D gene. This CDR3 region has 14 residues. V was shortened by 0 bases and J by 1 base, with 7 bases between the two germline ends. In germline, CDR1 is KGHSY, CDR2 FQNENV. CDR3 residues: CASSQSGFSYEQYV. CDR3 bases: TGTGCCAGCAGCCAATCAGGTTTTTCCTACGAGCAGTACGTC.

The chain's CDR3 is CASSRTSLETDTQYF. As DNA, the CDR3 is TGTGCCAGCAGCCGGACTAGCTTAGAGACAGATACGCAGTATTTT. The V and J genes are TRBV7-6 and TRBJ2-3, with 8 bases that match TRBD2. From germline, CDR1 is SGHVS and CDR2 FNYEAQ. The CDR3 runs to 15 residues. With 5 bases clipped from V and 3 bases from J, the junction kept 7 bases outside the gene matches. The variable domain in full, completed from reference TRBV7-6 and TRBJ2-3, reads GAGVSQSPRYKVTKRGQDVALRCDPISGHVSLYWYRQALGQGPEFLTYFNYEAQQDKSGLPNDRFSAERPEGSISTLTIQRTEQRDSAMYRCASSRTSLETDTQYFGPGTRLTVL.

This chain uses TRBV6-1 with TRBJ2-3; D is uncertain. Per germline, CDR1 MNHNS and CDR2 SASEGT. The CDR3 consists of 16 residues. V was trimmed by 6 bases and J by 0 bases, leaving 16 bases between them. DNA of the CDR3: TGTGCCAGCAGAATGTTAGGCGGCCCTAGCACAGATACGCAGTATTTT. It encodes CASRMLGGPSTDTQYF.

The table lists this clonotype with many counts. This sequence joins TRBV20-1 and TRBJ2-1; 7 bases match TRBD2. V shed 0 bases and J 9 bases; nucleotides not matched to a gene: 8. CDR1 is DFQATT, CDR2 SNEGSKA, per germline (reference sequence). CDR3 length: 14 residues. The CDR3 is CSARDGGRATEQFF. CDR3 sequence (DNA): TGCAGTGCTAGAGATGGGGGGAGGGCCACTGAGCAGTTCTTC.

This clonotype was seen more than once but under ten times. V usage is TRBV5-1 and J usage is TRBJ2-1; D is unclear. The germline gives CDR1 SGHRS, CDR2 YFSETQ. V dropped 0 bases and J dropped 8 bases, with 15 bases sitting between them. The CDR3 spans 15 residues. The CDR3 loop reads CASSLADPRKDEQFF. The CDR3 nucleotides read TGCGCCAGCAGCTTGGCCGACCCAAGAAAGGATGAGCAGTTCTTC.

V gene TRBV28 combines with J gene TRBJ1-5; tentatively, D is TRBD1 (6 bases). Deletions cut 5 bases from V and 7 bases from J, with 18 bases between. The CDR3 is 15 residues long. Germline CDR1 MDHEN, CDR2 SYDVKM. The CDR3 nucleotides read TGTGCCAGCAGTCCGGTAACACAGGGTGGCCAGCCCCAGCATTTT. Translating gives CASSPVTQGGQPQHF.